The sequence of this TCR beta chain was determined in a study of cytomegalovirus exposure and HLA in healthy donors. 13 Jbeta primers and 60 Vbeta primers were used for the PCR. Clones were sequenced by immunoSEQ multiplex PCR, and TCRdb holds only the in-frame ones, with some missing. The sample consists of about 100,000 clones, approximately 72% of them appearing once. Concerning this clone: The antigen remains undetermined.

The CDR3 runs to 13 residues. Germline CDR1 MNHEY, CDR2 SVGAGI. Trimming removed 7 bases from V and 0 bases from J, with 9 bases in between. Whole-study findings and limits: Across donors, sequencing depth was assumed by presence/absence analyses to be roughly uniform. Other equally common chains were less clonally expanded than HLA-associated TCR beta chains, a later analysis showed. Among the sequence variants, a highly shared cluster was likely an artifact of sequencing. Several of the most significant clusters appeared, in a later analysis, to be linked to common viral pathogens.

This sequence originates from a woman aged 40 to 49 in good health and CMV-seronegative. The V call is TRBV6-5, the J call TRBJ1-1, with a weak D call TRBD1 (6 bases). Sequencing was carried out using PBMCs. The CDR3, as DNA: TGTGCCAGCAATGGACAGTTGAACACTGAAGCTTTCTTT. Its protein product is CASNGQLNTEAFF.